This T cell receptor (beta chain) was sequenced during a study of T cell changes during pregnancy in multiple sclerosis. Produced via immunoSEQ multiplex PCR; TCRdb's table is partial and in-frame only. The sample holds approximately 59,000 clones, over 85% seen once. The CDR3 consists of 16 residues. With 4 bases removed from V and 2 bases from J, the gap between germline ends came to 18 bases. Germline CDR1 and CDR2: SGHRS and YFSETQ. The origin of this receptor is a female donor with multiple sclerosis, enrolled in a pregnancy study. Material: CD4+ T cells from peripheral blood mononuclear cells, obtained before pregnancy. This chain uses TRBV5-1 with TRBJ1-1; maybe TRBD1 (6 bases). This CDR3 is CASSPLGTGQNTEAFF. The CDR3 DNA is TGCGCCAGCAGCCCACTAGGGACGGGACAAAACACTGAAGCTTTCTTT.